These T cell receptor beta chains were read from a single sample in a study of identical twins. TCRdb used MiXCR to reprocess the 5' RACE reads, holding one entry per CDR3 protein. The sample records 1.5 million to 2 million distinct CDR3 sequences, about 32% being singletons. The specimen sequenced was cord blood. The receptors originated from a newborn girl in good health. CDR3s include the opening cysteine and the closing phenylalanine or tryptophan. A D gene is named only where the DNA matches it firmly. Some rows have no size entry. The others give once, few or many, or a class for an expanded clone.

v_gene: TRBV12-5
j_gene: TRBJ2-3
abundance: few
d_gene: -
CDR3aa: CASGFGVRTDTQYF
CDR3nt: TGTGCTAGTGGTTTCGGCGTGCGCACAGATACGCAGTATTTT

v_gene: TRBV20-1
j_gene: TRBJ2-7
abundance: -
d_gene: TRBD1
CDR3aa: CSARLDRGSSYEQYF
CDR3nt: TGCAGTGCTAGGCTGGACAGGGGGAGCTCCTACGAGCAGTACTTC

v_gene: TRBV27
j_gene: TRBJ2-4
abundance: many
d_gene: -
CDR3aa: CASSFSGSNIQYF
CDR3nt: TGTGCCAGCAGTTTCTCAGGCTCAAACATTCAGTACTTC

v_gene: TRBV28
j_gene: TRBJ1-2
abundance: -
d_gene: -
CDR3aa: CASTLIGGNGCTF
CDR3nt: TGTGCCAGCACCTTAATCGGGGGGAATGGCTGCACCTTC

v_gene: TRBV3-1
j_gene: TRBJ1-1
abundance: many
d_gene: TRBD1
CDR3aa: CASSHRQGMNTEAFF
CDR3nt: TGTGCCAGCAGCCATCGACAGGGGATGAACACTGAAGCTTTCTTT

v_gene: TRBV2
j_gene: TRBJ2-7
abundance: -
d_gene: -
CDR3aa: CASSDNQSSYEQYF
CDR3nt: TGTGCCAGCAGTGATAACCAGTCCTCCTACGAGCAGTACTTC

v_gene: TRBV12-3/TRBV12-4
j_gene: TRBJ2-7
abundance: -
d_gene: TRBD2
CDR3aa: CASSPRLASYERYF
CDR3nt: TGTGCCAGCAGTCCTCGACTAGCCTCCTACGAGCGGTACTTC

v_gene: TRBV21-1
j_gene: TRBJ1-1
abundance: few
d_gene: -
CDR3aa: CASSCRQGGNTEAFF
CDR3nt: TGTGCCAGCAGTTGCCGACAGGGAGGGAACACTGAAGCTTTCTTT

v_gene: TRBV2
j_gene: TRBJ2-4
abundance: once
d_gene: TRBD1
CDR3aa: CASSTQGAPGNEQYF
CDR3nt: TGTGCCAGCAGCACACAGGGGGCGCCGGGCAATGAGCAGTACTTC

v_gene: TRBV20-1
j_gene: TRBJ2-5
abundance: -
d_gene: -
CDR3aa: CSARGRLQGTQYF
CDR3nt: TGCAGTGCTAGAGGACGGCTCCAAGGGACCCAGTACTTC

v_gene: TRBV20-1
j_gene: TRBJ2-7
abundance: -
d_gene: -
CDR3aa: CSVIKGYEQYF
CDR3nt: TGCAGTGTTATCAAGGGCTACGAGCAGTACTTC

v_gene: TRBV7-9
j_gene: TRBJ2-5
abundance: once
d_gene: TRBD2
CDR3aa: CASSSGRLARETQYF
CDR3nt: TGTGCCAGCAGCTCCGGCCGACTAGCGAGAGAGACCCAGTACTTC

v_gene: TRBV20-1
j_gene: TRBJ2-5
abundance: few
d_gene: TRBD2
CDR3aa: CSARGGLGLETQYF
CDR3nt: TGCAGTGCTAGAGGTGGACTAGGACTAGAGACCCAGTACTTC

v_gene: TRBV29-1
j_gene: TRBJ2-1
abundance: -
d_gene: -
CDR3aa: CSAFEGGSYNEQFF
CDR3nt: TGCAGCGCTTTCGAGGGAGGCTCCTACAATGAGCAGTTCTTC

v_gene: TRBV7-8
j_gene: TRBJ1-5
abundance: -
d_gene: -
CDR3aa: CATAPSVGRVVSPQHF
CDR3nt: TGTGCCACCGCCCCCAGTGTGGGACGGGTGGTTTCGCCCCAGCATTTT

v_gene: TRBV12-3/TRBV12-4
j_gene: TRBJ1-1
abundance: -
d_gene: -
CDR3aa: CASSCSQQAEAFF
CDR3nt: TGTGCCAGCAGTTGCAGTCAGCAGGCTGAAGCTTTCTTT

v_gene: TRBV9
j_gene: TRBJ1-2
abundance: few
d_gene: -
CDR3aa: CASSRSDSYGYTF
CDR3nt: TGTGCCAGCAGCCGCTCGGACAGTTATGGCTACACCTTC

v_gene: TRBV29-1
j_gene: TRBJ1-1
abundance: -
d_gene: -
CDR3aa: CSVDPTLNTEALF
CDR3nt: TGCAGCGTTGATCCAACCCTGAACACTGAAGCTTTATTT

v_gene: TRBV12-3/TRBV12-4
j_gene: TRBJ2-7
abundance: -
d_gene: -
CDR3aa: CASSFERGSYNEQYF
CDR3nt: TGTGCCAGCAGTTTTGAGAGGGGGTCCTACAATGAGCAGTACTTC

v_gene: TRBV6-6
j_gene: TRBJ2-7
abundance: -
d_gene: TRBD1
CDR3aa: CASSYAQDRVFYEQYF
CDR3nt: TGTGCCAGCAGTTACGCCCAGGACAGGGTTTTTTACGAGCAGTACTTC

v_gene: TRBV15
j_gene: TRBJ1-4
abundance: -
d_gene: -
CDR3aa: CATSRQGEKLFF
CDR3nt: TGTGCCACCAGCAGACAGGGTGAAAAACTGTTTTTT

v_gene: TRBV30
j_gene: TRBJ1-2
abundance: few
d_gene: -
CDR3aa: CAWTRQLGYGYTF
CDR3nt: TGTGCCTGGACTAGACAGTTAGGGTATGGCTACACCTTC

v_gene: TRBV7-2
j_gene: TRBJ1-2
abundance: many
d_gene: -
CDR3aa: CASSLSGHPNYGYTF
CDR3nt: TGTGCCAGCAGCTTATCAGGACACCCTAACTATGGCTACACCTTC

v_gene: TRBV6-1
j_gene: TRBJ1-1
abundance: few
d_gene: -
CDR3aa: CASLQGALMNTEAFF
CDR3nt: TGTGCCAGCTTACAGGGTGCCTTAATGAACACTGAAGCTTTCTTT

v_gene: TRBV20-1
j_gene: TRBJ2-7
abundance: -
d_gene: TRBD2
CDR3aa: CSARDPKRPGLAGEQYF
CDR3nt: TGCAGTGCTAGAGATCCCAAAAGGCCGGGACTAGCAGGGGAGCAGTACTTC

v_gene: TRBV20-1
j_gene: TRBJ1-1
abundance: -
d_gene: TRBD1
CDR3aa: CSASPGTGGGEAFF
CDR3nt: TGCAGTGCTAGCCCCGGGACAGGGGGCGGTGAAGCTTTCTTT

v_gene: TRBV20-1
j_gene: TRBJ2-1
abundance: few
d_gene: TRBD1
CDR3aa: CSARARRQGYNEQFF
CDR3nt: TGCAGTGCCAGAGCTAGGAGACAGGGGTACAATGAGCAGTTCTTC

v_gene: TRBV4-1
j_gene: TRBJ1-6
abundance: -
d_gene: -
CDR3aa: CASRGWERPLHF
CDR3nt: TGCGCCAGCCGCGGATGGGAGAGGCCCCTCCACTTT

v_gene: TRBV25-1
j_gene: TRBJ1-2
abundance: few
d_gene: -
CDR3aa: CASSGLGRNPGYGYTF
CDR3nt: TGTGCCAGCAGTGGCTTGGGACGCAACCCGGGCTATGGCTACACCTTC

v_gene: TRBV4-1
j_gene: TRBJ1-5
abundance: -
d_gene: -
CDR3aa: CASSQGTDRKADYLSNQPQHF
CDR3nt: TGCGCCAGCAGCCAAGGGACAGACCGGAAAGCGGACTATCTTAGCAATCAGCCCCAGCATTTT

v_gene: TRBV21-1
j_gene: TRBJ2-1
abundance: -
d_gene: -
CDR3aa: CASSKPGLAGETPYNEQFF
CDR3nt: TGTGCCAGCAGCAAACCGGGACTAGCGGGAGAAACACCCTACAATGAGCAGTTCTTC

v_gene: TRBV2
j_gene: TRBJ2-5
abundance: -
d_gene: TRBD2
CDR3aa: CASSVTSGRGNEQYF
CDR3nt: TGTGCCAGCAGCGTGACTAGCGGGAGAGGGAATGAGCAGTACTTC

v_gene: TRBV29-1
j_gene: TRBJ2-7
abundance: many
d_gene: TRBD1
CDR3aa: CSVFRTGEDEQYF
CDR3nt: TGCAGCGTTTTCCGGACAGGGGAGGACGAGCAGTACTTC

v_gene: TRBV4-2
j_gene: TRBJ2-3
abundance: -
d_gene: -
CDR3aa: CASSQEHVRGSDTQYF
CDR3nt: TGTGCCAGCAGCCAAGAACATGTAAGGGGATCAGATACGCAGTATTTT

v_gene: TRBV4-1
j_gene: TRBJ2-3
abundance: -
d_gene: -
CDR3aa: CASSQFTGAPRGTQYF
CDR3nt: TGCGCCAGCAGCCAATTTACGGGGGCTCCCCGAGGTACGCAGTATTTT

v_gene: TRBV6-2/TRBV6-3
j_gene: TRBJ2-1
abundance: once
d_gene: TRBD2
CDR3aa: CASSLSGGASVNEQFF
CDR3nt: TGTGCCAGCAGCTTGAGCGGGGGGGCTTCGGTCAATGAGCAGTTCTTC

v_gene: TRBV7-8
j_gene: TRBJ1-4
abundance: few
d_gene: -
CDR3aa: CASSLARDGNEKLFF
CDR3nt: TGTGCCAGCAGCTTAGCCCGGGACGGGAATGAAAAACTGTTTTTT

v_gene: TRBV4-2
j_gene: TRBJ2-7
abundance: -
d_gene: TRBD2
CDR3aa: CASSQGVRGAYEQYF
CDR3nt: TGTGCCAGCAGCCAAGGCGTACGGGGGGCCTACGAGCAGTACTTC

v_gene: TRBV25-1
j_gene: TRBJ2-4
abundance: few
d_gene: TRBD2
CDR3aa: CASSEAGLAYF
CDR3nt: TGTGCCAGCAGTGAAGCTGGACTAGCGTACTTC

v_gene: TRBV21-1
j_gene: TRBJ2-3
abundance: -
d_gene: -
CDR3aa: CASSKAGTGGADTQYF
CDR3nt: TGTGCCAGCAGCAAAGCGGGGACAGGGGGCGCAGATACGCAGTATTTT

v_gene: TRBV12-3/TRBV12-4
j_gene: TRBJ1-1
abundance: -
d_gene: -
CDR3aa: CASSFPYRSGNTEAFF
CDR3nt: TGTGCCAGCAGTTTTCCCTACAGGTCGGGGAACACTGAAGCTTTCTTT

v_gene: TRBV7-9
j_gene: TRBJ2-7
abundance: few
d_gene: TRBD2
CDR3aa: CASSVGLAGGGEQYF
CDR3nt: TGTGCCAGCAGCGTAGGACTAGCGGGAGGAGGGGAGCAGTACTTC

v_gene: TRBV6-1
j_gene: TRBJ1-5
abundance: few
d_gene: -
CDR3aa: CASTTGYRNQPQHF
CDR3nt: TGTGCCAGCACTACAGGCTACCGCAATCAGCCCCAGCATTTT

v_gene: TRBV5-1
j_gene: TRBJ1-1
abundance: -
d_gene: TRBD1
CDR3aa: CASSLGDRDGHTEAFF
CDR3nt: TGCGCCAGCAGCTTGGGGGACAGGGATGGGCACACTGAAGCTTTCTTT

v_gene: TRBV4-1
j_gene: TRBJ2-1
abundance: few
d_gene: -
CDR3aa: CASSQGVLRGFIGQFF
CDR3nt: TGCGCCAGCAGCCAAGGAGTATTGAGAGGGTTTATAGGGCAGTTCTTC

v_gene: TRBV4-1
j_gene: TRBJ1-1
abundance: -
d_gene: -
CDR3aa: CASSQDFGARAFF
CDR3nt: TGCGCCAGCAGCCAAGATTTCGGGGCCAGGGCTTTCTTT

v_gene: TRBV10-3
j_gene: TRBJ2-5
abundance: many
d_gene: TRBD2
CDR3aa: CAISVGLAEETQYF
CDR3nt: TGTGCCATCAGTGTGGGCCTAGCGGAAGAGACCCAGTACTTC

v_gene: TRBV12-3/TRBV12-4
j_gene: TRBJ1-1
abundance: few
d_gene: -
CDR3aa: CASSLEGSINTEAFF
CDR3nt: TGTGCCAGCAGTTTAGAAGGGTCTATCAACACTGAAGCTTTCTTT

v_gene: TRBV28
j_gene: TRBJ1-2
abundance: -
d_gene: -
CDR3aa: CASSSLRLTIGGYTF
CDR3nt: TGTGCCAGCAGTAGCCTTCGACTAACAATAGGTGGCTACACCTTC

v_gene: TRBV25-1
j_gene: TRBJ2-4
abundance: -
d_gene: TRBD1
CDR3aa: CASSPLGTGGTKNIQYF
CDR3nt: TGTGCCAGCAGTCCCCTCGGGACAGGGGGTACCAAAAACATTCAGTACTTC

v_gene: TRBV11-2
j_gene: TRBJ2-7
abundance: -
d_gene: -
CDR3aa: CASRGLARRYNEQYF
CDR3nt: TGTGCCAGCAGGGGTCTAGCGCGGCGCTACAATGAGCAGTACTTC

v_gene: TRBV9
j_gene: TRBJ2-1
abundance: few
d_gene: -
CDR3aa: CASGGYDNEQFF
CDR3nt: TGTGCCAGCGGGGGATACGACAATGAGCAGTTCTTC

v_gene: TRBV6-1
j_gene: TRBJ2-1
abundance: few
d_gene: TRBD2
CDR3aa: CASPKSLAGTSGRESYNEQFF
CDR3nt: TGTGCCAGCCCTAAATCACTTGCCGGGACTAGCGGGAGGGAAAGCTACAATGAGCAGTTCTTC

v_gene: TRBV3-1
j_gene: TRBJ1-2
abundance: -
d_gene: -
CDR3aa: CASSQEARVSNYGYTF
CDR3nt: TGTGCCAGCAGCCAAGAGGCCCGCGTTTCTAACTATGGCTACACCTTC

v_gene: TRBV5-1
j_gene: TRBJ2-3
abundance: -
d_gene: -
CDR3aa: CASSSLSEGTDTQYF
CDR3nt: TGCGCCAGCAGCTCCCTTAGCGAAGGCACAGATACGCAGTATTTT

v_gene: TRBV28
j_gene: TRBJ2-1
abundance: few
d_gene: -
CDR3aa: CASLPLSATYNEQFF
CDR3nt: TGTGCCAGCCTTCCCCTAAGCGCAACCTACAATGAGCAGTTCTTC

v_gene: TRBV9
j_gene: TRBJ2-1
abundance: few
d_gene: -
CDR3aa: CASSADRAGYNEQFF
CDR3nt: TGTGCCAGCAGCGCAGACAGGGCGGGGTACAATGAGCAGTTCTTC

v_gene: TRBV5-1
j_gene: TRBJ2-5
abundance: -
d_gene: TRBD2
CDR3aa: CASSREAGGFDNEQYF
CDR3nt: TGCGCCAGCAGCAGGGAGGCGGGAGGGTTCGACAATGAGCAGTACTTC

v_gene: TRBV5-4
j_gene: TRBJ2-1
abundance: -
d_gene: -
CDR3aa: CASSLGLVDYNEQFF
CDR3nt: TGTGCCAGCAGCTTGGGGCTCGTCGACTACAATGAGCAGTTCTTC

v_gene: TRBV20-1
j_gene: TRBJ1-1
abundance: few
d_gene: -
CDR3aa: CSASPQGLAEAFF
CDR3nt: TGCAGTGCTAGCCCCCAGGGGCTTGCGGAAGCTTTCTTT